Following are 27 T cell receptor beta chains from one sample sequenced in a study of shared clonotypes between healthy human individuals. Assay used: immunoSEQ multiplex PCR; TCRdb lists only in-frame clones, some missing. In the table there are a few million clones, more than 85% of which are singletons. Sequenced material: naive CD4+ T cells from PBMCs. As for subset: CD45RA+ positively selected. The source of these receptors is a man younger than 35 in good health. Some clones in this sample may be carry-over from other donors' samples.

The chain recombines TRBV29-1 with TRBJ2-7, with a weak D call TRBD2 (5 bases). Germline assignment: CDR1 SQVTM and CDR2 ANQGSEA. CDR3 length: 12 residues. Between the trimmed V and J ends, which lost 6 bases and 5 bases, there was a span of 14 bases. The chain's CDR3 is CSVLREADEQYF. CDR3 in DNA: TGCAGCGTCCTTAGGGAAGCGGACGAGCAGTACTTC.

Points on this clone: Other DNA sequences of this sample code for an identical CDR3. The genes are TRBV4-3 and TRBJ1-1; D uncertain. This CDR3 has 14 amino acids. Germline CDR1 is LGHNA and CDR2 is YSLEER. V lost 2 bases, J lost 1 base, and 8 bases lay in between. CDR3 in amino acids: CASSQTGGNTEAFF. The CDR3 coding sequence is TGCGCCAGCAGCCAAACGGGAGGGAACACTGAAGCTTTCTTT.

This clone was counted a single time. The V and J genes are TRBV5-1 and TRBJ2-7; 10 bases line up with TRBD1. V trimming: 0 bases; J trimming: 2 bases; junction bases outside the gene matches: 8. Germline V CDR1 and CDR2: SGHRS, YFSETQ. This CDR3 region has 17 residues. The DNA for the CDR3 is TGCGCCAGCAGCTTGGCCGTGGGACAGGGGAGGACCTACGAGCAGTACTTC. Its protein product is CASSLAVGQGRTYEQYF.

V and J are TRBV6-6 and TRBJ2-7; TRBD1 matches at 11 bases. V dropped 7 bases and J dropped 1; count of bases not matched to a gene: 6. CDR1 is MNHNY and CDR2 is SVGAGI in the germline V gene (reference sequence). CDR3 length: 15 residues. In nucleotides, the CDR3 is TGTGCCAGCACCGTTGGGACAGGGGGGTCCTACGAGCAGTACTTC. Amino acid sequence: CASTVGTGGSYEQYF.

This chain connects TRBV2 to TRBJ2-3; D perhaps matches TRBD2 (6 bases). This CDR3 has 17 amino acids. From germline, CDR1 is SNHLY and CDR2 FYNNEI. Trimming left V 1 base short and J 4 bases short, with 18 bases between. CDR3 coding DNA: TGTGCCAGCAGTGAAGGGAGGGTAGCGGAGTGGGCAGATACGCAGTATTTT. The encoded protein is CASSEGRVAEWADTQYF.

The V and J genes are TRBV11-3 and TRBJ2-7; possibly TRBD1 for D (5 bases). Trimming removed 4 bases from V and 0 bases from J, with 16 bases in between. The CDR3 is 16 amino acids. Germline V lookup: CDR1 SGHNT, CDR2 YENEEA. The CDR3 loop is CASSSPDSYSSYEQYF. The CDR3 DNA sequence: TGTGCCAGCAGCTCCCCAGACAGTTACAGCTCCTACGAGCAGTACTTC.

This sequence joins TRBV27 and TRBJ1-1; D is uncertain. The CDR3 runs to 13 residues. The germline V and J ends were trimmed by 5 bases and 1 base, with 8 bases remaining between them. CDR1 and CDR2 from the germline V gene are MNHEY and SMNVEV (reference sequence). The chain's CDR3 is CASSQYRNTEAFF. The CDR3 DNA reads TGTGCCAGCAGTCAGTACAGGAACACTGAAGCTTTCTTT.

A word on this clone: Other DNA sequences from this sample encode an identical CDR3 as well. The CDR3 region is CASSLGTDTGELFF. The CDR3 nucleotides read TGCGCCAGCAGCCTGGGGACCGACACCGGGGAGCTGTTTTTT. The gene calls are TRBV5-1 and TRBJ2-2, with D tentatively TRBD1 or TRBD2 (5 bases each). CDR1 and CDR2 (germline): SGHRS, YFSETQ. CDR3 size: 14 residues. Trimming cost V 4 bases and J 3 bases, with 10 bases left between them. Full variable domain (outside the CDR3, taken from reference TRBV5-1 and TRBJ2-2): KAGVTQTPRYLIKTRGQQVTLSCSPISGHRSVSWYQQTPGQGLQFLFEYFSETQRNKGNFPGRFSGRQFSNSRSEMNVSTLELGDSALYLCASSLGTDTGELFFGEGSRLTVL.

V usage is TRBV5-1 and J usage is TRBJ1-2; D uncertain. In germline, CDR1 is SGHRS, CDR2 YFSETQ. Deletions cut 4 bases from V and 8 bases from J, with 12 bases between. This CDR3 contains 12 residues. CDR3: CASSPDLWGYTF. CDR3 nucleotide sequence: TGCGCCAGCAGCCCGGACTTATGGGGCTACACCTTC.

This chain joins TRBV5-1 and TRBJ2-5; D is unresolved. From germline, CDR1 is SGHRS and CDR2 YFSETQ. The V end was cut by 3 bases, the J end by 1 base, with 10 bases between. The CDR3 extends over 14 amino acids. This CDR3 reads CASSSGASQETQYF. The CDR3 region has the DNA TGCGCCAGCAGCTCAGGCGCTAGCCAAGAGACCCAGTACTTC.

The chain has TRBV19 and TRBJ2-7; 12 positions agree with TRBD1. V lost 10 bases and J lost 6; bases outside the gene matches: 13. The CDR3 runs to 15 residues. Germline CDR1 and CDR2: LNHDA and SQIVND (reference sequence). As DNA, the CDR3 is TGTGCCACCCGGTTAGGAGGGACAGGGGGCGGCGAGCAGTACTTC. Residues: CATRLGGTGGGEQYF.

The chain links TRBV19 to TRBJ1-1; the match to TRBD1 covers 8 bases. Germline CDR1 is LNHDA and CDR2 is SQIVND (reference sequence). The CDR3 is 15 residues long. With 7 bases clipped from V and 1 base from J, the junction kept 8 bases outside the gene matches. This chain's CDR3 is CASKTGALGNTEAFF. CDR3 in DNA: TGTGCCAGTAAGACAGGGGCCTTAGGGAACACTGAAGCTTTCTTT.

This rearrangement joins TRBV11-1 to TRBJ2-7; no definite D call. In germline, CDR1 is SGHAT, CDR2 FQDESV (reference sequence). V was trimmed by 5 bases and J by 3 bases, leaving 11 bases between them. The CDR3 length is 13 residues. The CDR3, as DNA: TGTGCCAGCAGCACTCGACGGAGCTACGAGCAGTACTTC. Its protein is CASSTRRSYEQYF. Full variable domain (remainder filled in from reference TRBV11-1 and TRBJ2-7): EAEVAQSPRYKITEKSQAVAFWCDPISGHATLYWYRQILGQGPELLVQFQDESVVDDSQLPKDRFSAERLKGVDSTLKIQPAELGDSAMYLCASSTRRSYEQYFGPGTRLTVT.

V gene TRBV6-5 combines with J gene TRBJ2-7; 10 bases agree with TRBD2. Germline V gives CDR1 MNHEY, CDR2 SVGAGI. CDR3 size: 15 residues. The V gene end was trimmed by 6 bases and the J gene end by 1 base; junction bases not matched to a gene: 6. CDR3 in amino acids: CASRATSGASYEQYF. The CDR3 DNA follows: TGTGCCAGCAGGGCCACTAGCGGGGCTTCCTACGAGCAGTACTTC.

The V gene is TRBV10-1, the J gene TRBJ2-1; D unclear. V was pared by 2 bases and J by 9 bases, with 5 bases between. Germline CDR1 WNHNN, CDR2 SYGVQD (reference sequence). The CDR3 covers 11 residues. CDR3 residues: CASSEPPEQFF. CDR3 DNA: TGCGCCAGCAGTGAGCCCCCTGAGCAGTTCTTC.

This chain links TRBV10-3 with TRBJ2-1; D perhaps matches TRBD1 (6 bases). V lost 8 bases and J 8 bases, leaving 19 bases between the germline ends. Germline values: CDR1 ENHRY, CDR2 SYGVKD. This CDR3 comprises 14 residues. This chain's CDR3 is CAIVRDKGFDEQFF. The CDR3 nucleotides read TGTGCCATCGTTCGGGACAAAGGGTTCGATGAGCAGTTCTTC.

The CDR3 reads CASSLGAKNYEQYF. CDR3 nucleotide sequence: TGCGCCAGCAGCTTGGGGGCCAAAAACTACGAGCAGTACTTC. This chain uses TRBV5-1 with TRBJ2-7; no firm D call. Per germline, CDR1 SGHRS and CDR2 YFSETQ. The CDR3 runs to 14 residues. V lost 0 bases, J lost 3 bases, and 10 bases lay in between. Full variable domain (outside the CDR3, taken from reference TRBV5-1 and TRBJ2-7): KAGVTQTPRYLIKTRGQQVTLSCSPISGHRSVSWYQQTPGQGLQFLFEYFSETQRNKGNFPGRFSGRQFSNSRSEMNVSTLELGDSALYLCASSLGAKNYEQYFGPGTRLTVT.

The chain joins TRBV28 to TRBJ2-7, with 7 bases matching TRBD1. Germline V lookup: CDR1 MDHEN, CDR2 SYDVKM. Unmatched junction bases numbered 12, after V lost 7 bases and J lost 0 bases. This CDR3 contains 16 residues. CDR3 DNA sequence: TGTGCCAGCAACCCCCCCTCCGCAGGGGGCTCCTACGAGCAGTACTTC. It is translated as CASNPPSAGGSYEQYF.

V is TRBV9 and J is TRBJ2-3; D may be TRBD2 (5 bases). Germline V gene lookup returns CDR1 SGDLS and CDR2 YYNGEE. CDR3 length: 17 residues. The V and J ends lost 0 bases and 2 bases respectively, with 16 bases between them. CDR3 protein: CASSVASQRSYTDTQYF. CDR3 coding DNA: TGTGCCAGCAGCGTAGCTTCCCAGCGGAGCTACACAGATACGCAGTATTTT.

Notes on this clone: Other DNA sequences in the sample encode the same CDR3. CDR3 DNA: TGTGCCAGCAGTTACTCGAGAAGGGGCGACACTGAAGCTTTCTTT. Amino acid sequence: CASSYSRRGDTEAFF. The chain couples TRBV6-5 to TRBJ1-1, with a tentative D call TRBD1 (5 bases). CDR1 is MNHEY and CDR2 is SVGAGI in the germline V gene. With 0 bases removed from V and 3 bases from J, the gap between germline ends came to 11 bases. This CDR3 is built from 15 residues.

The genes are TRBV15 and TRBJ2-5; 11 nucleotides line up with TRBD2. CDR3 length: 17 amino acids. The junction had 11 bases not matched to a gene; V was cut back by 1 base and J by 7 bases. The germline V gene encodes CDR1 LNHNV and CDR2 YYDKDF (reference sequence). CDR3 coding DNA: TGTGCCACCAGCAGAGGCCTGCGACTAGCGGGGCTCGGGACCCAGTACTTC. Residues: CATSRGLRLAGLGTQYF.

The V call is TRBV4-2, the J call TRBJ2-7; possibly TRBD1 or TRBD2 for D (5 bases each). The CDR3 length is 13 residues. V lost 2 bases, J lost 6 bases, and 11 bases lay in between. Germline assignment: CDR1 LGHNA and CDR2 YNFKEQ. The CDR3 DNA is TGTGCCAGCAGCCAAAGGGGACCCTTCGAGCAGTACTTC. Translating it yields CASSQRGPFEQYF.

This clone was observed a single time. CDR3 protein: CASSFGDSTYEQYF. The CDR3 DNA sequence: TGCGCCAGCAGCTTCGGGGATTCCACCTACGAGCAGTACTTC. The gene calls are TRBV5-1 and TRBJ2-7; a weak D match, TRBD2 (5 bases). Germline V gene sequence: CDR1 SGHRS, CDR2 YFSETQ. The CDR3 spans 14 residues. The ends were cut back, 2 bases at V and 2 bases at J, with 11 bases in the middle.

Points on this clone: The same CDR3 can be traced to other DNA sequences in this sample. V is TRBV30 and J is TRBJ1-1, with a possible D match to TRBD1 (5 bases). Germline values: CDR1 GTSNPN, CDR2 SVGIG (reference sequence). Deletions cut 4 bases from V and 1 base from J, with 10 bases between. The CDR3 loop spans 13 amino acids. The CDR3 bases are TGTGCCTGGACCCCGGGGCCGAACACTGAAGCTTTCTTT. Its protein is CAWTPGPNTEAFF.

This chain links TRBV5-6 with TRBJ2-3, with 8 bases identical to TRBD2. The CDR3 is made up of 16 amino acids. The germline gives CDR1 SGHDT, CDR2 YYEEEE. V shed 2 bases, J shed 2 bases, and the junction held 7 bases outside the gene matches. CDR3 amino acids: CASSFVAAGATDTQYF. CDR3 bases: TGTGCCAGCAGCTTCGTAGCAGCGGGAGCCACAGATACGCAGTATTTT.

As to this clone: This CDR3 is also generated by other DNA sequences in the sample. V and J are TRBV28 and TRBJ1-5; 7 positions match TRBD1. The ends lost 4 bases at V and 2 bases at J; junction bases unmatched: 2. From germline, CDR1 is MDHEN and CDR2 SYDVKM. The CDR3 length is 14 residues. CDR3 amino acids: CASSSGQGNQPQHF. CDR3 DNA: TGTGCCAGCAGTTCCGGACAGGGCAATCAGCCCCAGCATTTT.

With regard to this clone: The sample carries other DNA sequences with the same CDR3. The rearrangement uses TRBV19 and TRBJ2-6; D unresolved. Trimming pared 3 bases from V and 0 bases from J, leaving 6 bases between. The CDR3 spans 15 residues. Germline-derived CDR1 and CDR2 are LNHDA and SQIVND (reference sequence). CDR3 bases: TGTGCCAGTAGTATTGTTCACTCTGGGGCCAACGTCCTGACTTTC. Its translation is CASSIVHSGANVLTF.